This entry lists 19 T cell receptor beta chains sequenced from one sample in a study of blood T cell repertoires in COVID-19. TCRdb's copy holds only in-frame clones and misses some; the assay was immunoSEQ multiplex PCR. The sample records around 290,000 clones, approximately 85% being singletons. The sequenced sample was PBMCs or T cells enriched from blood (not recorded which). The receptor set was obtained from a woman aged 25 to 45 who had recovered from COVID-19.

The rearrangement joins TRBV11-3 to TRBJ2-1; D is possibly TRBD2 (5 bases). The V end was cut by 4 bases, the J end by 15 bases, with 19 bases between. The CDR3 is made up of 13 amino acids. Germline CDR1 is SGHNT and CDR2 is YENEEA. The CDR3 region has the DNA TGTGCCAGCAGCTGGGGTGTGGGAGAAGATCGGTTCTTC. Its protein product is CASSWGVGEDRFF.

A word on this clone: The same CDR3 can be traced to other DNA sequences in this sample. CDR3 in amino acids: CASSIGQGNTEAFF. CDR3 nucleotide sequence: TGTGCCAGTAGTATTGGACAGGGGAACACTGAAGCTTTCTTT. The V call is TRBV19, the J call TRBJ1-1, with TRBD1 matching 8 bases. There are 14 residues in the CDR3. J was trimmed by 1 base and V by 3 bases; bases with no gene match: 1. Germline V CDR1 and CDR2: LNHDA, SQIVND (reference sequence).

CDR3 coding DNA: TGCGCCAGCAGCTTGGCCGTTGTGTTCGGAGGCTCCTACGAGCAGTACTTC. It specifies CASSLAVVFGGSYEQYF. The chain uses TRBV5-1 and TRBJ2-7; D might be TRBD2 (5 bases). Trimming removed 0 bases at V and 0 bases at J, with 16 bases between. The germline gives CDR1 SGHRS, CDR2 YFSETQ. The CDR3 contains 17 residues.

V gene TRBV25-1 combines with J gene TRBJ1-2; no reliable D call. Germline CDR1 and CDR2: MGHDK and SYGVNS. Trimming removed 4 bases at V and 1 base at J, with 10 bases between. This CDR3 has 14 residues. The CDR3 DNA is TGTGCCAGCAGTGCCCGGGTGCTTAACTATGGCTACACCTTC. It yields the protein CASSARVLNYGYTF.

The genes are TRBV3-1 (or the pseudogene TRBV3-2) and TRBJ2-2; D perhaps matches TRBD2 (5 bases). The CDR3 contains 17 residues. V lost 0 bases, J lost 1 base, and 12 bases lay in between. Germline V CDR1 and CDR2: LGHDT, YNNKEL (reference sequence). The CDR3 sequence is CASSQDLEGRNTGELFF. The CDR3 nucleotides are TGTGCCAGCAGCCAAGATCTCGAGGGAAGGAACACCGGGGAGCTGTTTTTT.

The chain employs TRBV2 and TRBJ2-2; 7 nucleotides align to TRBD2. The CDR3 runs to 12 residues. Germline loops: CDR1 SNHLY, CDR2 FYNNEI. The DNA of the CDR3 is TGTGGGGCTAGCGGAGCCACCGGGGAGCTGTTTTTT. Protein product: CGASGATGELFF.

This chain links TRBV6-6 with TRBJ2-2; 7 bases are shared with TRBD1. The CDR3 loop spans 16 amino acids. V was pared by 5 bases and J by 3 bases, with 9 bases of the junction left unmatched. Looked up from germline, CDR1 is MNHNY and CDR2 is SVGAGI (reference sequence). CDR3 region: CASSNPGGLDTGELFF. The CDR3 DNA reads TGTGCCAGCAGTAACCCAGGGGGATTGGACACCGGGGAGCTGTTTTTT.

This chain uses TRBV5-1 with TRBJ1-1; D is ambiguous. Germline V CDR1 and CDR2: SGHRS, YFSETQ. V was clipped by 0 bases and J by 5 bases, with 11 bases between them. The CDR3 sequence is 14 residues long. CDR3 amino acids: CASSLEGGGTEAFF. In nucleotides, the CDR3 is TGCGCCAGCAGCTTGGAAGGAGGAGGGACTGAAGCTTTCTTT.

This clone was picked up a small number of times. The chain is built from TRBV5-1 and TRBJ1-2, with D perhaps TRBD1 (5 bases). This CDR3 is 19 amino acids long. Germline lookup yields CDR1 SGHRS and CDR2 YFSETQ. The germline V and J ends were trimmed by 0 bases and 4 bases, with 25 bases remaining between them. The CDR3 is CASSLGAQETTSGGYGYTF. Written as DNA, the CDR3 is TGCGCCAGCAGCTTGGGGGCACAGGAGACAACCTCGGGCGGCTATGGCTACACCTTC. The full variable domain, rest sourced from reference TRBV5-1 and TRBJ1-2, is KAGVTQTPRYLIKTRGQQVTLSCSPISGHRSVSWYQQTPGQGLQFLFEYFSETQRNKGNFPGRFSGRQFSNSRSEMNVSTLELGDSALYLCASSLGAQETTSGGYGYTFGSGTRLTVV.

The J gene is TRBJ2-3, the V gene TRBV3-1 (or the pseudogene TRBV3-2), with 9 bases aligning to TRBD2. V was pared by 3 bases and J by 5 bases, with 6 bases of the junction left unmatched. CDR3 length: 15 residues. Germline V gene data show CDR1 as LGHDT and CDR2 as YNNKEL (reference sequence). The CDR3 here is CASSQRGGARDTQYF. Written as DNA, the CDR3 is TGTGCCAGCAGCCAGCGGGGGGGGGCGAGAGATACGCAGTATTTT.

This chain joins TRBV5-1 and TRBJ2-7, with TRBD2 as a possible D gene (6 bases). Trimming pared 3 bases from V and 3 bases from J, leaving 22 bases between. The length of the CDR3 is 17 residues. Germline-derived CDR1 and CDR2 are SGHRS and YFSETQ. In nucleotides, the CDR3 is TGCGCCAGCAGCTGGCCGATCAGACCCGGAGGGGACTACGAGCAGTACTTC. It yields the protein CASSWPIRPGGDYEQYF.

The rearrangement uses TRBV5-5 and TRBJ1-1, with D tentatively TRBD1 (6 bases). The CDR3 totals 18 residues. Trimming removed 4 bases from V and 0 bases from J, with 22 bases in between. Germline V gene lookup returns CDR1 SGHKS and CDR2 YYEKEE (reference sequence). CDR3: CASSRQPGHRNLNTEAFF. CDR3 nucleotide sequence: TGTGCCAGCAGCCGCCAGCCGGGACACAGGAACTTGAACACTGAAGCTTTCTTT. The complete variable domain, with remaining parts taken from reference TRBV5-5 and TRBJ1-1, reads DAGVTQSPTHLIKTRGQQVTLRCSPISGHKSVSWYQQVLGQGPQFIFQYYEKEERGRGNFPDRFSARQFPNYSSELNVNALLLGDSALYLCASSRQPGHRNLNTEAFFGQGTRLTVV.

The gene calls are TRBV10-3 and TRBJ1-1; D gene unclear. Trimming took off 7 bases at V and 5 bases at J, with 17 bases between the two ends. The CDR3 length is 14 residues. Germline V gene sequence: CDR1 ENHRY, CDR2 SYGVKD. The CDR3 nucleotides read TGTGCCATCACCGGAGGCGCAATCCGGACTGAAGCTTTCTTT. This codes for CAITGGAIRTEAFF.

The chain carries TRBV28 and TRBJ1-6; D is undetermined. Trimming shortened V by 2 bases and J by 5 bases, and 7 bases separated the two germline ends. CDR1 and CDR2 from the germline V gene are MDHEN and SYDVKM. The CDR3 is made up of 14 amino acids. CDR3 nucleotides: TGTGCCAGCAGTTTAGTCTCGGATAATTCACCCCTCCACTTT. It is translated as CASSLVSDNSPLHF.

The rearrangement uses TRBV28 and TRBJ2-7; 12 bases are a match to TRBD1. Losses at the gene ends were 3 bases for V and 2 bases for J; bases not matched to a gene: 14. The CDR3 runs 19 residues. Germline V lookup: CDR1 MDHEN, CDR2 SYDVKM. CDR3 sequence: CASSFSRRDRGPRAYEQYF. In nucleotides, the CDR3 is TGTGCCAGCAGTTTTAGCCGAAGGGACAGGGGGCCTAGAGCCTACGAGCAGTACTTC.

The chain links TRBV5-3 to TRBJ1-5; D is possibly TRBD1 (6 bases). TRBV5-3 carries the ORF label, with uncertain function. V gave up 4 bases and J gave up 6 bases, with 11 bases separating them. This CDR3 region has 13 residues. CDR3 sequence (DNA): TGTGCCAGAAGCCACAGGGCCGGTCAGCCCCAGCATTTT. Its translation: CARSHRAGQPQHF.

The chain is built from TRBV6-1 and TRBJ1-1; the D gene is possibly TRBD1 (5 bases). This CDR3 spans 14 amino acids. Germline-derived CDR1 and CDR2 are MNHNS and SASEGT. V shed 2 bases and J shed 2 bases, with 9 bases lying between them. The CDR3 sequence: CASSEQGSNTEAFF. CDR3 DNA: TGTGCCAGCAGTGAACAGGGTTCCAACACTGAAGCTTTCTTT.

To note about this clone: The sample holds other DNA sequences that translate to the same CDR3. This chain connects TRBV27 to TRBJ2-7; D gene uncertain. The germline gives CDR1 MNHEY, CDR2 SMNVEV (reference sequence). Trimming pared 4 bases from V and 0 bases from J, leaving 4 bases between. The CDR3 totals 12 residues. The CDR3 DNA is TGTGCCAGCAGTTCTAACTCCTACGAGCAGTACTTC. Its protein is CASSSNSYEQYF.

The rearrangement joins TRBV9 to TRBJ2-1; the match to TRBD2 covers 10 bases. Germline V gene lookup returns CDR1 SGDLS and CDR2 YYNGEE. CDR3 length: 15 amino acids. V was pared by 0 bases and J by 10 bases, with 7 bases of the junction left unmatched. The CDR3 sequence is CASSVEAGGNNEQFF. CDR3 sequence (DNA): TGTGCCAGCAGCGTAGAAGCGGGGGGGAATAACGAGCAGTTCTTC.